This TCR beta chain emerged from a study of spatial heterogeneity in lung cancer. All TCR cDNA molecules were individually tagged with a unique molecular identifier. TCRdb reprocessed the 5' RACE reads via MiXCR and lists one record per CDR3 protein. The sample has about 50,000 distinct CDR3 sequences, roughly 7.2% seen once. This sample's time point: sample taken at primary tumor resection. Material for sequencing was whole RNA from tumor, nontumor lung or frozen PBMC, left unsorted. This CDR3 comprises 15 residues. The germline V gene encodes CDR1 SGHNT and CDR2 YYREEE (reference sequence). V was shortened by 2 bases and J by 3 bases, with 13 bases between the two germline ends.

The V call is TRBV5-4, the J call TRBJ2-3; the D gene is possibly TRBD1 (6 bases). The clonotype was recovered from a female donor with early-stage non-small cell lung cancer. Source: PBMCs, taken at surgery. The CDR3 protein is CASSFGTYATDTQYF. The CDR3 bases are TGTGCCAGCAGCTTCGGGACATATGCGACAGATACGCAGTATTTT.